One sample yielded the 5 T cell receptor beta chains listed below, sequenced in a study of neurological immune-mediated disorders. Each CDR3 protein is one row after TCRdb ran MiXCR on the 5' RACE reads. The sample consists of tens of thousands of distinct CDR3 sequences, roughly 15% of them appearing once. The sequencing input was CD4+ T cells from blood. These receptors were collected from a woman aged 55-70 years with HTLV-1-associated myelopathy (HAM/TSP).

This clonotype was observed at least ten times. This chain connects TRBV5-1 to TRBJ2-7; perhaps TRBD2 as D (6 bases). CDR3 size: 15 residues. Trimming removed 2 bases at V and 0 bases at J, with 12 bases between. CDR1 and CDR2 from the germline V gene are SGHRS and YFSETQ. The CDR3, as DNA: TGCGCCAGCAGCTTCGGCGGGGATAACTCCTACGAGCAGTACTTC. It encodes CASSFGGDNSYEQYF.

At least ten counts were recorded for this clonotype. J is TRBJ2-5 and V is TRBV20-1; a possible D gene is TRBD1 (5 bases). Trimming shortened V by 0 bases and J by 4 bases, and 15 bases separated the two germline ends. Germline values: CDR1 DFQATT, CDR2 SNEGSKA (reference sequence). The CDR3 totals 15 residues. CDR3 coding DNA: TGCAGTGCTAGAGATCGGGTGGGGCAGGCAGAGACCCAGTACTTC. Its translation is CSARDRVGQAETQYF.

This clonotype was recorded at least ten times. CDR3 bases: TGTGCCAGCACCCTTACTCTGACAGGGGGGGACACTGAAGCTTTCTTT. Translation gives CASTLTLTGGDTEAFF. The V call is TRBV12-3 or TRBV12-4, the J call TRBJ1-1; TRBD1 matches at 9 bases. The CDR3 runs 16 residues. V gave up 7 bases and J gave up 3 bases; unmatched junction bases: 12.

This clonotype was seen ten or more times. The CDR3 sequence is CASSLFLGWSAEQYF. DNA of the CDR3: TGTGCCAGCAGCTTGTTCTTGGGGTGGTCAGCCGAGCAGTACTTC. The genes are TRBV5-6 and TRBJ2-7; D is unclear. V was shortened by 1 base and J by 6 bases, with 17 bases between the two germline ends. CDR3 size: 15 residues. Per the germline V gene, CDR1 is SGHDT and CDR2 is YYEEEE.

This clonotype has ten or more counts. CDR3 region: CASSIRASVNTEAFF. The DNA of the CDR3 is TGCGCCAGCAGCATCAGGGCATCCGTGAACACTGAAGCTTTCTTT. The gene calls are TRBV5-1 and TRBJ1-1; a possible D gene is TRBD1 (5 bases). The V end was cut by 4 bases, the J end by 0 bases, with 13 bases between. The CDR3 consists of 15 residues. Germline V gene data show CDR1 as SGHRS and CDR2 as YFSETQ.